The entry that follows covers one T cell receptor beta chain sequence. What it recognizes is unknown. The data were taken from a study of Ad26.COV2.S vaccination and SARS-CoV-2 variants. Overall study: The trial was COV1001 and the donor's arm was Ad26.COV2.S. Ad26.COV2.S given intramuscularly, once or twice 56 days apart.

General observations from the study: Estimates derived from TCR breadth and depth analyses may have underestimated total T cell responses.

Treatment described: some 19 received Ad26.COV2.S at low or high dose, single or two shots; roughly five received placebo; per-sample allocation not given. At day 63 after the first vaccine or placebo injection, samples were drawn. Wuhan-strain SARS-CoV-2 spike was expressed by the Ad26 vector that made up the vaccine. Produced via immunoSEQ multiplex PCR; TCRdb's table is partial and in-frame only. Of 380,000 or so clones in the sample, about nine tenths are singletons; the top ten hold 6.4%. Sequenced material: peripheral blood, taken in a trial of Ad26.COV2.S vaccine versus placebo. This TCR came from a person between 18 and 65 years old who received the Ad26.COV2.S COVID-19 vaccine or a placebo.

The CDR3 spells CASSERRGRLVQGEQFF. CDR3 bases: TGTGCCAGCAGTGAAAGGAGGGGGAGACTAGTCCAAGGGGAGCAGTTCTTC. The chain uses TRBV2 and TRBJ2-1; D possibly matches TRBD1 or TRBD2 (6 bases each). The germline CDR1 and CDR2 sequences are SNHLY and FYNNEI. This CDR3 has 17 amino acids. V gave up 2 bases and J gave up 10 bases, with 24 bases separating them. Full variable domain (missing parts from reference TRBV2 and TRBJ2-1): EPEVTQTPSHQVTQMGQEVILRCVPISNHLYFYWYRQILGQKVEFLVSFYNNEISEKSEIFDDQFSVERPDGSNFTLKIRSTKLEDSAMYFCASSERRGRLVQGEQFFGPGTRLTVL.